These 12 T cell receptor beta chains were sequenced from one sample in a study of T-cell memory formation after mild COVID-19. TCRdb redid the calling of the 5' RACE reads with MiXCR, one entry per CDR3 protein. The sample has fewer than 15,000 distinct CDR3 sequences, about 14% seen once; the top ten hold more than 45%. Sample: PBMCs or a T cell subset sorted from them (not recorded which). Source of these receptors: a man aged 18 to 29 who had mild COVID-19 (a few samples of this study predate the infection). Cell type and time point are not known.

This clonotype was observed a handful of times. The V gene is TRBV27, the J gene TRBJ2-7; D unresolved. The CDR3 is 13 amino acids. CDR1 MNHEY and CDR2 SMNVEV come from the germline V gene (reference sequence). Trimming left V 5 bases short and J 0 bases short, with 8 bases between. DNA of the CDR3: TGTGCCAGCAGTCCGAGAAACTCCTACGAGCAGTACGTC. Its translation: CASSPRNSYEQYV.

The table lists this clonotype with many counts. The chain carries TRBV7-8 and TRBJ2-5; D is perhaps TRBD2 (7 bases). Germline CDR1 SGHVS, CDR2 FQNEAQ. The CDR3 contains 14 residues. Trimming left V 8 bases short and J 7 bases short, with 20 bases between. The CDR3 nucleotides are TGTGCCAGCGAATTAGGGGGGGGAAGTCGGACCCAGTACTTC. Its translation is CASELGGGSRTQYF. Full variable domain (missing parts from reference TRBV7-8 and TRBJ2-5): GAGVSQSPRYKVAKRGQDVALRCDPISGHVSLFWYQQALGQGPEFLTYFQNEAQLDKSGLPSDRFFAERPEGSVSTLKIQRTQQEDSAVYLCASELGGGSRTQYFGPGTRLLVL.

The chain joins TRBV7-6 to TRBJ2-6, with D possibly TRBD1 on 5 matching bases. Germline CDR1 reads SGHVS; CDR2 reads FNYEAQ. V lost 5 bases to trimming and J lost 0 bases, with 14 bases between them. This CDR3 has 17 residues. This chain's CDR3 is CASSRPKGVSGANVLTF. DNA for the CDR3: TGTGCCAGCAGCCGTCCCAAAGGGGTCTCTGGGGCCAACGTCCTGACTTTC. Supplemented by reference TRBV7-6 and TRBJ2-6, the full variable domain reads GAGVSQSPRYKVTKRGQDVALRCDPISGHVSLYWYRQALGQGPEFLTYFNYEAQQDKSGLPNDRFSAERPEGSISTLTIQRTEQRDSAMYRCASSRPKGVSGANVLTFGAGSRLTVL.

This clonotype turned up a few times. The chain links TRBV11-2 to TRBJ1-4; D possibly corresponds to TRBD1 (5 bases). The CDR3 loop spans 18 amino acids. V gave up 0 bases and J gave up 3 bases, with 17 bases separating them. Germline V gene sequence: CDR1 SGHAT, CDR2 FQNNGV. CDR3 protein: CASSLDLQGRIPNEKLFF. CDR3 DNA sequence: TGTGCCAGCAGCTTAGATTTGCAGGGCCGCATTCCTAATGAAAAACTGTTTTTT.

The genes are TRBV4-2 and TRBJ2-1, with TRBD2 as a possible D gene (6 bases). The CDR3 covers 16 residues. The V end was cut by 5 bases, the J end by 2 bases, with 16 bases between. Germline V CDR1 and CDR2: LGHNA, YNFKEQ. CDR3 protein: CASSVGAGGPYNEQFF. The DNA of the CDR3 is TGTGCCAGCAGCGTTGGGGCCGGGGGTCCCTACAATGAGCAGTTCTTC.

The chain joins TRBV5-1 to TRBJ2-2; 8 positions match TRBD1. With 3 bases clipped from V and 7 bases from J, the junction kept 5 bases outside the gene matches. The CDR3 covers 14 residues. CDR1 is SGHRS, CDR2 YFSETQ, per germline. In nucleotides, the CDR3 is TGCGCCAGCAGCTGGACAGGGCGGGTCGGGGAGCTGTTTTTT. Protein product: CASSWTGRVGELFF.

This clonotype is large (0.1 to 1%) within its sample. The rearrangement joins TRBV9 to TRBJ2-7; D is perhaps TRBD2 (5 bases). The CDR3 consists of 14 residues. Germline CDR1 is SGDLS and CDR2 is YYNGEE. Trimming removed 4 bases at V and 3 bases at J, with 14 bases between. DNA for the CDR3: TGTGCCAGCAGCTTAGCCGGGGATGACTACGAGCAGTACTTC. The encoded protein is CASSLAGDDYEQYF.

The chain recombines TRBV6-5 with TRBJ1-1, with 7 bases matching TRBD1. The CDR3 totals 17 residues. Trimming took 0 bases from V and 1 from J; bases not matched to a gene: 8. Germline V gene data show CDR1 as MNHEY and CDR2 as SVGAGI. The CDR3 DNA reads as TGTGCCAGCAGTTACTCGATATCTACAGGGGAGAACACTGAAGCTTTCTTT. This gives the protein CASSYSISTGENTEAFF.

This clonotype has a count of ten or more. The CDR3: CSAPVAGGGLYNTGELFF. Here the CDR3 DNA reads TGCAGTGCCCCCGTCGCAGGGGGGGGCCTGTATAACACCGGGGAGCTGTTTTTT. The genes are TRBV20-1 and TRBJ2-2; D possibly uses TRBD1 or TRBD2 (7 bases each). CDR1 is DFQATT and CDR2 is SNEGSKA in the germline V gene (reference sequence). CDR3 length: 18 residues. V was pared by 6 bases and J by 2 bases, with 25 bases between.

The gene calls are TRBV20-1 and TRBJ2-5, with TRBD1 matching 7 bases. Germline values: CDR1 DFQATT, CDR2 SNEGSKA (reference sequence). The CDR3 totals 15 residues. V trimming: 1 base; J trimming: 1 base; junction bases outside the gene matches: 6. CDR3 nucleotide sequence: TGCAGTGCTAGAGTCCCCGGGACAGCCCAAGAGACCCAGTACTTC. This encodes CSARVPGTAQETQYF.

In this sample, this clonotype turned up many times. CDR3 coding DNA: TGTGCCAGCAGCTGTTGGGTCCGGTCCTACGAGCAGTACTTC. Amino acid sequence: CASSCWVRSYEQYF. The chain joins TRBV5-6 to TRBJ2-7; the D is unclear. The germline V gene has CDR1 SGHDT and CDR2 YYEEEE. This CDR3 is built from 14 residues. The V gene lost 3 bases and the J gene lost 1 base, with 11 bases spanning the gap.

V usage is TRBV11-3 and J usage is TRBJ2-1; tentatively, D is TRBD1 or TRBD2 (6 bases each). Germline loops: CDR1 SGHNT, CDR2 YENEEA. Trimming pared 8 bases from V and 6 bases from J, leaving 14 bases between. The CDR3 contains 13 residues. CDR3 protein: CASDLTGANEQFF. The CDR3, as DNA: TGTGCCAGCGACTTGACGGGGGCCAATGAGCAGTTCTTC.